This TCR beta chain was recovered during a study of OX40 agonist ivuxolimab in advanced cancers. As for the study in general: Patients were dosed with the agonistic anti-OX40 (CD134) antibody ivuxolimab. From roughly 20 to 85 years was the age range, with a mean of approximately 63 years, and over 70% were male. Partial responses were achieved by three patients, one with hepatocellular carcinoma and two with cutaneous melanoma.

The CDR3 has 16 amino acids. Germline CDR1 reads SGHRS; CDR2 reads YFSETQ. Unmatched junction bases numbered 10, after V lost 4 bases and J lost 7 bases. Only in-frame clones appear in the TCRdb table, and some are missing; sequencing was by immunoSEQ multiplex PCR. Among 74,000 or so clones listed, roughly 90% were seen once. Collection of blood occurred at baseline, at cycle 4 day 1, and at cycle 7 day 1. The rearrangement links TRBV5-1 to TRBJ2-2; 10 bases align to TRBD2. This receptor was obtained from an adult with an advanced solid tumor such as melanoma, head and neck, liver or kidney cancer. The material was CD4+ or CD8+ T cells sorted from blood, obtained in a trial of the OX40 agonist ivuxolimab. The CDR3 is CASSARLAGGGGELFF. CDR3 in DNA: TGCGCCAGCAGCGCCCGACTAGCGGGCGGCGGCGGGGAGCTGTTTTTT. Filled out from reference TRBV5-1 and TRBJ2-2, the complete variable domain reads KAGVTQTPRYLIKTRGQQVTLSCSPISGHRSVSWYQQTPGQGLQFLFEYFSETQRNKGNFPGRFSGRQFSNSRSEMNVSTLELGDSALYLCASSARLAGGGGELFFGEGSRLTVL.